This TCR beta chain was recovered during a study of cytomegalovirus exposure and HLA in healthy donors. General study results and limits: Some highly shared sequence variants likely arose as a pipeline artifact.

The ends were cut back, 0 bases at V and 6 bases at J, with 15 bases in the middle. The CDR3 totals 15 residues. Per germline, CDR1 SGHTA and CDR2 FQGNSA. With 60 Vbeta and 13 Jbeta primers, the PCR was carried out. Assay: immunoSEQ multiplex PCR; the TCRdb copy retains only in-frame clones and omits some. The sample has about 120,000 clones, around 79% seen once. With respect to this clone: Its antigen is still unknown.

Sequences were obtained from PBMCs. This TCR came from a woman in her late teens or twenties in good health and CMV-seronegative. The gene calls are TRBV7-2 and TRBJ2-7; D is ambiguous. This CDR3 is CASSLALGSWSEQYF. The CDR3 region has the DNA TGTGCCAGCAGCTTAGCGTTGGGTAGTTGGAGCGAGCAGTACTTC.